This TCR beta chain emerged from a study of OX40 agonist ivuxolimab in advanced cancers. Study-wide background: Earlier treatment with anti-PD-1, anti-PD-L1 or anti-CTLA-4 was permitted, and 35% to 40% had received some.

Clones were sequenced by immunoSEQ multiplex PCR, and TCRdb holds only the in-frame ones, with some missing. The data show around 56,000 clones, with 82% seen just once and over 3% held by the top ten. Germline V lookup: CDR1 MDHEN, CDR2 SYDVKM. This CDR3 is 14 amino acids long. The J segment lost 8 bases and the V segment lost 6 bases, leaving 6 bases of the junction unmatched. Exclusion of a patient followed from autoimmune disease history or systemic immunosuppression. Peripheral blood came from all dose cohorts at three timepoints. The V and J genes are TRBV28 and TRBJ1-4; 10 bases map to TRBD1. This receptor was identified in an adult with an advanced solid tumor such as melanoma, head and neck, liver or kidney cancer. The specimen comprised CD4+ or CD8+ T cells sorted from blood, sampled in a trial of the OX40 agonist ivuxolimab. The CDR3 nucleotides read TGTGCCAGCAGGGCGACAGGGGGCAACGAAAAACTGTTTTTT. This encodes CASRATGGNEKLFF.